This is a list of T cell receptor beta chains from one sample in a study of OX40 agonist ivuxolimab in advanced cancers. The assay was immunoSEQ multiplex PCR, and TCRdb's table has in-frame clones only and misses some. The sample contains tens of thousands of clones, 88% of which appear only once. The source material was CD4+ or CD8+ T cells sorted from blood, sampled in a trial of the OX40 agonist ivuxolimab. The receptors come from an adult with an advanced solid tumor such as melanoma, head and neck, liver or kidney cancer. CDR3s include the opening cysteine and the closing phenylalanine or tryptophan. The D gene is left open where the match is weak. Only some rows state a clone size, as once, few, many or a class for expanded clones.

cdr3_length,clone_size,v_call,d_call,j_call,cdr3_nt,cdr3_aa
12,-,TRBV6-5,-,TRBJ1-2,TGTGCCAGCAGTGAAGCGAACTATGGCTACACCTTC,CASSEANYGYTF
14,-,TRBV15,TRBD1,TRBJ2-7,TGTGCCACCAGTCCCGACAGGGGGTTCGGCGAGCAGTACTTC,CATSPDRGFGEQYF
13,-,TRBV11-2,-,TRBJ1-5,TGTGCCAGCAGTGAAAGGCCGGATCAGCCCCAGCATTTT,CASSERPDQPQHF
12,-,TRBV19,-,TRBJ1-2,TGTGCCAGTAGTGGGCAGGGTAGTGGCTACACCTTC,CASSGQGSGYTF
14,-,TRBV4-2,TRBD2,TRBJ2-7,TGTGCCAGCAGCCCTTTAGCGGGATCGGGGGAGCAGTACTTC,CASSPLAGSGEQYF
13,-,TRBV14,-,TRBJ1-6,TGTGCCAGCAGCCTGAACTCGGTTTCACCCCTCCACTTT,CASSLNSVSPLHF
15,-,TRBV19,-,TRBJ2-4,TGTGCCAGCACCCAGAGGGGCCTGGCCAAAAACATTCAGTACTTC,CASTQRGLAKNIQYF
14,-,TRBV6-1,-,TRBJ1-3,TGTGCCAGCAAAGAGGGTTCAGCTGGAAACACCATATATTTT,CASKEGSAGNTIYF
14,-,TRBV9,TRBD1,TRBJ2-2,TGTGCCAGCAGCACCCGGACAGGGGCCGGGGAGCTGTTTTTT,CASSTRTGAGELFF
15,-,TRBV18,-,TRBJ1-2,TGTGCCAGCTCACCCCGACAGTCAGCTAACTATGGCTACACCTTC,CASSPRQSANYGYTF
14,once,TRBV6-6,-,TRBJ1-1,TGTGCCAGCCAGATGACAGGTACGGGCACTGAAGCTTTCTTT,CASQMTGTGTEAFF
14,-,TRBV6-5,TRBD1,TRBJ1-1,TGTGCCAGCAGTTACCGTACAGGGGGCACTGAAGCTTTCTTT,CASSYRTGGTEAFF
14,-,TRBV6-1,-,TRBJ1-1,TGTGCCAGCAGTGAATCCAGGCAAAACACTGAAGCTTTCTTT,CASSESRQNTEAFF
13,-,TRBV29-1,-,TRBJ2-1,TGCAGCGTTGATGGCTTCTCCTACAATGAGCAGTTCTTC,CSVDGFSYNEQFF
14,-,TRBV9,-,TRBJ2-7,TGTGCCAGCAGCGTAGTCGGGGGATCCTACGAGCAGTACTTC,CASSVVGGSYEQYF
14,-,TRBV7-9,-,TRBJ2-3,TGTGCCAGCAGCCCCGGCGGGGGCACAGATACGCAGTATTTT,CASSPGGGTDTQYF
14,-,TRBV7-9,-,TRBJ2-3,TGTGCCAGCAGCCGAGGGGACTTCACAGATACGCAGTATTTT,CASSRGDFTDTQYF
18,-,TRBV7-9,-,TRBJ1-1,TGTGCCAGCAGCTTAGGGTTTTTGGTGGGGAGGATGAACACTGAAGCTTTCTTT,CASSLGFLVGRMNTEAFF
14,once,TRBV30,-,TRBJ1-2,TGTGCCTGGAGTGTTCGTGGCAGGGAGTATGGCTACACCTTC,CAWSVRGREYGYTF
14,-,TRBV7-3,TRBD1,TRBJ2-5,TGTGCCAGCAGCGCGACAGGGGGTCGAGAGACCCAGTACTTC,CASSATGGRETQYF
16,-,TRBV2,TRBD1,TRBJ2-7,TGTGCCAGCAGTGACCAGGGGACAGGGCTCTCCTACGAGCAGTACTTC,CASSDQGTGLSYEQYF
15,once,TRBV28,TRBD1,TRBJ1-5,TGTGCCAGCAGTTTACCCCGGACAGGGGGGCAGCCCCAGCATTTT,CASSLPRTGGQPQHF
13,once,TRBV27,-,TRBJ2-3,TGTGCCAGCAGTTTCTCACAGGAAGATACGCAGTATTTT,CASSFSQEDTQYF
15,-,TRBV2,TRBD2,TRBJ2-1,TGTGCCAGCAGTGAAGGACTAGCGAGGGCGGGTGAGCAGTTCTTC,CASSEGLARAGEQFF
15,-,TRBV18,TRBD1,TRBJ1-5,TGTGCCAGCTCACCTGGACAGGGTATCAATCAGCCCCAGCATTTT,CASSPGQGINQPQHF
17,-,TRBV28,-,TRBJ1-5,TGTGCCAGCAGTTTCTCGGTGGGTACAGAAAGCAATCAGCCCCAGCATTTT,CASSFSVGTESNQPQHF
14,-,TRBV2,-,TRBJ1-4,TGTGCCAGCAGCTGGGGAACAGGGCGTGAAAAACTGTTTTTT,CASSWGTGREKLFF